The 21 T cell receptor beta chains below were found in one sample sequenced in a study of T cells in Graves' hyperthyroidism and ophthalmopathy. Amplification yielded TCR beta CDR3 regions, with RNA transcripts as the source. In the first-round RT-PCR of the TCR CDR3, the HTBI primer set was used. MiXCR, run by TCRdb on the multiplex PCR reads, gives a single entry per CDR3 protein. Of 500,000 to 600,000 distinct CDR3 sequences listed, 46% are singletons. Input material: peripheral blood or thyroid tissue (not recorded which). Receptors originate from an adult woman with Graves' disease, either hyperthyroidism or ophthalmopathy (not recorded which).

On this clonotype: The CDR3 does not close with the conserved phenylalanine or tryptophan, likely indicating a read error. It is unclear where the CDR3 begins or ends on the DNA, so no DNA is shown, and the CDR3 is as TCRdb lists it. The chain joins TRBV9 to TRBJ1-1. Germline V gene data show CDR1 as SGDLS and CDR2 as YYNGEE. A total of 9 residues make up the CDR3, ends included. This chain's CDR3 is CASSARLAG.

This clonotype was seen at least ten times. Here the CDR3 omits its conserved ending phenylalanine or tryptophan, so a read error is the likely source. The chain couples TRBV15 to TRBJ2-5; D not certain. This CDR3 is built from 12 residues. Trimming took off 1 base at V and 5 bases at J, with 5 bases between the two ends. CDR1 and CDR2 from the germline V gene are LNHNV and YYDKDF (reference sequence). The CDR3, as DNA: TGTGCCACCAGCAGAGCAGGCGAGACCCAGTACCTC. It translates to CATSRAGETQYL.

The CDR3 bases are TGCAGCGTAGAGGGACAGGGGGCTGAAGCTTTCTTT. It is translated as CSVEGQGAEAFF. The V and J genes are TRBV29-1 and TRBJ1-1; TRBD1 agrees at 11 bases. This CDR3 contains 12 residues. The V segment lost 6 bases and the J segment 6 bases; nucleotides outside the gene matches: 3. Per the germline V gene, CDR1 is SQVTM and CDR2 is ANQGSEA.

V usage is TRBV7-8 and J usage is TRBJ1-1; tentative D call: TRBD1 (5 bases). Germline lookup yields CDR1 SGHVS and CDR2 FQNEAQ. CDR3 length equals 14 residues. With 2 bases removed from V and 5 bases from J, the gap between germline ends came to 12 bases. The CDR3 reads CASSLFDRATEAFF. CDR3 nucleotides: TGTGCCAGCAGCTTATTCGACAGAGCGACTGAAGCTTTCTTT.

The V gene is TRBV27, the J gene TRBJ1-2; no clear D. CDR1 MNHEY and CDR2 SMNVEV come from the germline V gene (reference sequence). CDR3 length: 14 residues. V lost 0 bases to trimming and J lost 4 bases, with 9 bases between them. CDR3 residues: CASSLSGPRYGYTF. The CDR3 nucleotides are TGTGCCAGCAGTTTATCAGGGCCGCGCTATGGCTACACCTTC.

At least ten counts were recorded for this clonotype. The chain employs TRBV19 and TRBJ1-4; no definite D call. V gave up 6 bases and J gave up 5 bases, with 4 bases separating them. Germline-derived CDR1 and CDR2 are LNHDA and SQIVND (reference sequence). The CDR3 totals 11 residues. The CDR3 sequence: CASRWNEKLFF. The CDR3 bases are TGTGCCAGTAGGTGGAATGAAAAACTGTTTTTT.

This clonotype was seen repeatedly, ten times or more. The chain combines TRBV6-2 or TRBV6-3 with TRBJ2-7; the D gene is possibly TRBD1 (5 bases). The CDR3 has 15 residues. V lost 6 bases, J lost 3 bases, and 18 bases lay in between. Germline V lookup: CDR1 MNHEY, CDR2 SVGEGT. CDR3 coding DNA: TGTGCCAGCAGCTGGCCCCCCCTAGGGGTCTACGAGCAGTACTTC. This translates into CASSWPPLGVYEQYF.

The chain carries TRBV18 and TRBJ2-2; no clear D. The germline gives CDR1 KGHSH, CDR2 LQKENI. CDR3 size: 16 residues. V was trimmed by 1 base and J by 0 bases, leaving 9 bases between them. The CDR3 coding sequence is TGTGCCAGCTCACCACATCAGCCGCCGAACACCGGGGAGCTGTTTTTT. This translates into CASSPHQPPNTGELFF.

The chain is built from TRBV7-2 and TRBJ1-4; D remains unclear. The ends were cut back, 6 bases at V and 0 bases at J, with 14 bases in the middle. The CDR3 consists of 16 residues. CDR1 and CDR2 from the germline V gene are SGHTA and FQGNSA. The DNA for the CDR3 is TGTGCCAGCAGTTACGCCTACAGTGCAACTAATGAAAAACTGTTTTTT. Amino acid sequence: CASSYAYSATNEKLFF.

Details on this clonotype: A far larger clone differs by one base, so this is likely a read error. The chain joins TRBV10-3 to TRBJ1-5; D ambiguous. This CDR3 has 13 amino acids. Per germline, CDR1 ENHRY and CDR2 SYGVKD. V was pared by 3 bases and J by 2 bases, with 5 bases between. The CDR3, as DNA: TGTGCCATCAGTGAAGTCGGCAATCAGCCCCAGCATTTT. This gives the protein CAISEVGNQPQHF.

This clonotype has at least ten counts. The chain employs TRBV10-3 and TRBJ1-5; 9 bases fit TRBD1. Germline trimming cut 3 bases from V and 9 bases from J; bases unmatched to any gene: 9. In germline, CDR1 is ENHRY, CDR2 SYGVKD. The CDR3 loop spans 15 amino acids. The chain's CDR3 is CAISDGTGWPGPQHF. DNA for the CDR3: TGTGCCATCAGTGATGGGACAGGGTGGCCGGGGCCCCAGCATTTT.

The V call is TRBV11-1, the J call TRBJ2-5; 9 bases map to TRBD1. This CDR3 is 18 amino acids long. CDR1 is SGHAT and CDR2 is FQDESV in the germline V gene (reference sequence). Germline trimming cut 5 bases from V and 4 bases from J; bases unmatched to any gene: 17. The CDR3, as DNA: TGTGCCAGCAGCGTCAAAACCGCGGACAGGGGACAGGGAGAGACCCAGTACTTC. Translating gives CASSVKTADRGQGETQYF. The complete variable domain, with remaining parts taken from reference TRBV11-1 and TRBJ2-5, reads EAEVAQSPRYKITEKSQAVAFWCDPISGHATLYWYRQILGQGPELLVQFQDESVVDDSQLPKDRFSAERLKGVDSTLKIQPAELGDSAMYLCASSVKTADRGQGETQYFGPGTRLLVL.

The genes are TRBV20-1 and TRBJ1-2; 11 nucleotides line up with TRBD1. V was pared by 2 bases and J by 4 bases, with 3 bases of the junction left unmatched. The CDR3 extends over 14 amino acids. Germline V CDR1 and CDR2: DFQATT, SNEGSKA (reference sequence). DNA of the CDR3: TGCAGTGCTAGAAGGGACAGGGGGACCTATGGCTACACCTTC. Translating gives CSARRDRGTYGYTF.

This chain joins TRBV6-4 and TRBJ1-1; the D gene is possibly TRBD1 (5 bases). The germline gives CDR1 MRHNA, CDR2 SNTAGT. Trimming removed 6 bases from V and 6 bases from J, with 23 bases in between. This CDR3 spans 16 amino acids. Here the CDR3 DNA reads TGTGCCAGCAGCCTAGGCGAGAGTGGGGGTATGGCTGAAGCTTTCTTT. It codes for CASSLGESGGMAEAFF.

The chain uses TRBV28 and TRBJ1-1; no firm D call. The ends were cut back, 6 bases at V and 1 base at J, with 9 bases in the middle. There are 13 residues in the CDR3. Germline-derived CDR1 and CDR2 are MDHEN and SYDVKM. Here the CDR3 DNA reads TGTGCCAGCAGCCGACCCCCGAACACTGAAGCTTTCTTT. Its translation is CASSRPPNTEAFF.

This clonotype was observed a handful of times. J is TRBJ2-6 and V is TRBV25-1, with 8 bases lining up with TRBD2. The V gene end was trimmed by 4 bases and the J gene end by 1 base; junction bases not matched to a gene: 9. Germline CDR1 and CDR2: MGHDK and SYGVNS. This CDR3 has 18 residues. CDR3 in amino acids: CASSGGLAGSSGANVLTF. In DNA, the CDR3 is TGTGCCAGCAGTGGCGGCTTAGCGGGAAGTTCTGGGGCCAACGTCCTGACTTTC.

A remark on this clonotype: Without the conserved terminal phenylalanine or tryptophan, this CDR3 likely stems from a read error. No DNA is shown, since the ends of the CDR3 on it are uncertain; the CDR3 is the one TCRdb lists. V usage is TRBV10-3 and J usage is TRBJ1-6. The length of the CDR3 is 8 amino acids, counting both ends. CDR1 is ENHRY, CDR2 SYGVKD, per germline. The CDR3 spells CAISGQGQ.

This chain joins TRBV10-3 and TRBJ2-3, with TRBD1 matching 7 bases. The length of the CDR3 is 13 residues. Germline CDR1 reads ENHRY; CDR2 reads SYGVKD. V was clipped by 10 bases and J by 1 base; unmatched bases: 5. The CDR3 coding sequence is TGTGCCACAGGACAGGATCGCACAGATACGCAGTATTTT. Protein product: CATGQDRTDTQYF.

This clonotype was seen a few times. The gene calls are TRBV20-1 and TRBJ1-2; the D is unclear. This CDR3 has 12 residues. CDR1 and CDR2 from the germline V gene are DFQATT and SNEGSKA (reference sequence). Trimming stripped 6 bases from V and 5 bases from J, with 13 bases between. CDR3 loop: CSAPRGVYGYTF. Written as DNA, the CDR3 is TGCAGTGCCCCACGCGGGGTTTATGGCTACACCTTC.

The CDR3 protein is CASSYSRTVNTEAFF. CDR3 DNA: TGTGCCAGCAGTTACTCGAGGACAGTGAACACTGAAGCTTTCTTT. The gene calls are TRBV12-3 or TRBV12-4 and TRBJ1-1; TRBD1 might be the D (6 bases). This CDR3 is 15 amino acids long. V lost 4 bases to trimming and J lost 0 bases, with 12 bases between them.

This clonotype was seen once. The V gene is TRBV20-1, the J gene TRBJ2-5, with TRBD2 as a possible D gene (5 bases). With 6 bases removed from V and 4 bases from J, the gap between germline ends came to 12 bases. This CDR3 contains 12 residues. CDR1 is DFQATT, CDR2 SNEGSKA, per germline (reference sequence). CDR3 protein: CSAPRAGETQYF. The CDR3 DNA reads as TGCAGTGCCCCTCGGGCGGGAGAGACCCAGTACTTC.